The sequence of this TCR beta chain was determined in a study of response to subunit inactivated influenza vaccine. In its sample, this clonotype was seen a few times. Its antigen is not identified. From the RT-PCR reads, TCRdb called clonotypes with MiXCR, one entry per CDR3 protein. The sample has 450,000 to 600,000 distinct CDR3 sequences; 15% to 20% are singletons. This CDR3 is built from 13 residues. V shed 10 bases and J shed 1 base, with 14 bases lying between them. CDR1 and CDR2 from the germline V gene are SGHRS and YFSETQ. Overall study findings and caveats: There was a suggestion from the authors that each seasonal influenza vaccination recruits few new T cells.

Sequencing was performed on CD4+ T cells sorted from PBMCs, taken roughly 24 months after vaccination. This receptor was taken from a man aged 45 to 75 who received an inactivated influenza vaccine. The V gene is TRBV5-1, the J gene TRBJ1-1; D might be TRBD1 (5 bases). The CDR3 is CAGKEGTNTEAFF. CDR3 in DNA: TGCGCCGGAAAAGAGGGGACGAACACTGAAGCTTTCTTT.